This T cell receptor (beta chain) was observed in a study of CD8 T cells in Susac syndrome (dated by TCRdb to the late 2010s). For the study in its entirety: Among the Susac syndrome patients who were sequenced, clinically active disease was present in six and clinical remission was observed in roughly 8. At blood withdrawal, Susac syndrome patients were either therapy-naive, taking corticosteroids (in some cases with IVIg as well), or taking IVIg alone. Whether CD8+ T cell activation and differentiation in Susac syndrome was antigen driven was tested using repertoire sequencing. The clonality of the CD8+ T cell repertoire was compared across about a dozen healthy donors, around 14 Susac syndrome patients and 15 multiple sclerosis patients.

This clonotype was recorded only once. Its antigen target is currently unknown. Base quality data are lacking; no much larger clone is found one base away. A single read makes a weak case. The V end loses 3 bases and the J end loses 5 bases, and a stretch of 19 bases separates them. From cysteine to phenylalanine, the CDR3 is 16 amino acids long. The retained sequence is limited to the CDR3, 48 bases, with the frame set at the first base. Reading the germline V gene (reference sequence) gives CDR1 DFQATT and CDR2 SNEGSKA. Results and caveats for the whole study, not just this receptor: CD8+ repertoires in Susac syndrome showed clonal expansion, which was highest in CD8+ TEMRA cells and was greater in clinically active patients than in remitting patients. The study acknowledged that relatively few individuals were included in the TCR sequencing and HLA analysis. Roughly 15 and five Susac-specific public clones were found in the total CD8+ and CD8+ TEMRA repertoires, respectively.

RNA was extracted using the RNeasy kit, and about 0.5 to 1 ug of the RNA was reverse transcribed with random hexamers. TCR beta CDR3 regions were amplified with the immunoSEQ multiplex PCR assay covering 54 Vbeta and 13 Jbeta segments. Bias from PCR amplification was corrected by using a synthetic template baseline for primer optimization and for computational correction. The authors processed their data as follows. Reads were annotated to V, D and J genes according to IMGT and were analyzed with immunoSEQ Analyzer, with only productive sequences retained. Clonality was computed as one minus Shannon entropy normalized by log2 of the number of productive unique sequences. Public and private clones were assessed among the 100 most prevalent clones of each patient and control. Clones were defined as Susac-specific when absent from the healthy and MS cohorts, from roughly 1,100 published viral clones and from other ImmuneACCESS disease sequences. In-frame beta chains were kept once TCRdb had trimmed the public reads at Q25 with fastp and called clones with MiXCR. CDR3 protein sequences are deduplicated, and each keeps its most common genes and DNA. For this entry, the V and J calls and clone size follow TCRdb and not the study's own pipeline. The sample has more than 65,000 distinct CDR3 sequences on record, around 95% of them singletons. Over 0.35% of the sample belongs to the ten largest clones.

Peripheral blood CD8+ and CD4+ T cells from healthy donors, Susac syndrome patients and multiple sclerosis patients were profiled using high-throughput TCR beta sequencing. The Susac syndrome patients fulfilled recently defined diagnostic criteria for definite or probable disease. Bulk CD8+ and CD4+ T cells were purified by magnetic negative isolation, while CD8+ TEMRA cells were enriched using FACS. Blood was collected in EDTA tubes and processed within 24 hours, with PBMCs isolated through density gradient centrifugation. PBMCs intended for TCR sequencing were frozen in liquid nitrogen and were later thawed in a 37 degrees C water bath. The sorted or isolated CD4+, CD8+ and CD8+ TEMRA cells had a purity of 90% or higher.

The source material was CD8+ T cells from PBMCs. The chain is encoded by TRBV20-1 joined to TRBJ1-4; TRBD1 is possibly the D segment (6 matching bases). The sequence was obtained from a human donor with Susac syndrome. The DNA sequence follows: TGCAGTGCTAGTTCGCTGGAAACAGGGACCAATGAAAAACTGTTTTTT. It specifies CSASSLETGTNEKLFF.